One sample yielded the 18 T cell receptor beta chains listed below, sequenced in a study of T cells in localized non-small cell lung cancer. Sequencing was performed with immunoSEQ multiplex PCR; in TCRdb, only in-frame clones are kept and a portion is missing. The table shows under 65,000 clones, with around 81% occurring only once. This sample comprised peripheral blood, obtained before any cancer treatment. These receptors were collected from a female donor older than 55 with stage II squamous cell lung carcinoma.

Details on this clone: Other DNA variants within this sample encode the same CDR3. This chain connects TRBV9 to TRBJ1-6, with no clear D. CDR1 is SGDLS and CDR2 is YYNGEE in the germline V gene. There are 12 residues in the CDR3. V lost 0 bases and J lost 6, with 1 base in between. The CDR3 loop reads CASSVGNSPLHF. The CDR3 DNA reads TGTGCCAGCAGCGTAGGTAATTCACCCCTCCACTTT.

This clone came up a few times. This chain links TRBV5-1 with TRBJ2-3; 10 nucleotides align to TRBD2. Germline lookup yields CDR1 SGHRS and CDR2 YFSETQ. CDR3 length: 14 residues. J lost 5 bases, V lost 0 bases, and 0 bases had no gene match. CDR3 sequence reads: CASSLVAGGDTQYF. CDR3 nucleotide sequence: TGCGCCAGCAGCTTGGTAGCGGGGGGAGATACGCAGTATTTT.

The V and J genes are TRBV2 and TRBJ1-6; D is possibly TRBD1 (5 bases). Per germline, CDR1 SNHLY and CDR2 FYNNEI. V was cut by 3 bases and J by 5 bases, with 11 bases left in between. CDR3 size: 15 residues. The CDR3 loop reads CASSEGRVNNSPLHF. DNA of the CDR3: TGTGCCAGCAGTGAGGGCAGGGTTAATAATTCACCCCTCCACTTT.

CDR3 sequence (DNA): TGCGCCAGCAGCTTGTTCGCGGGGGGGCGAGAGACCCAGTACTTC. Translated: CASSLFAGGRETQYF. The chain employs TRBV5-1 and TRBJ2-5, with 9 bases fitting TRBD2. The CDR3 contains 15 residues. The germline V gene encodes CDR1 SGHRS and CDR2 YFSETQ. With 1 base clipped from V and 4 bases from J, the junction kept 5 bases outside the gene matches.

The gene calls are TRBV25-1 and TRBJ2-5; 9 bases line up with TRBD1. The DNA end favors TRBJ2-7, so the J call may be wrong. The CDR3 sequence is 16 residues long. Germline V gives CDR1 MGHDK, CDR2 SYGVNS. Here the CDR3 reads CASSALGGQGRTEQYF. CDR3 sequence (DNA): TGTGCCAGCAGTGCCCTCGGGGGACAGGGAAGAACCGAGCAGTACTTC.

This clone has only one observation. This chain uses TRBV6-1 with TRBJ1-2, with D maybe TRBD1 (6 bases). The length of the CDR3 is 13 residues. V dropped 5 bases and J dropped 5 bases, with 12 bases sitting between them. CDR1 is MNHNS and CDR2 is SASEGT in the germline V gene. The CDR3: CASSLRGLYGYTF. CDR3 sequence (DNA): TGTGCCAGCAGTCTGAGGGGGTTGTATGGCTACACCTTC.

The chain uses TRBV5-5 and TRBJ2-5, with D perhaps being TRBD1 or TRBD2 (6 bases each). From germline, CDR1 is SGHKS and CDR2 YYEKEE (reference sequence). The CDR3 runs 13 residues. V was clipped by 4 bases and J by 4 bases, with 11 bases between them. This chain's CDR3 is CASSPGGGETQYF. Written as DNA, the CDR3 is TGTGCCAGCAGCCCCGGGGGCGGAGAGACCCAGTACTTC. The full variable domain, rest sourced from reference TRBV5-5 and TRBJ2-5, is DAGVTQSPTHLIKTRGQQVTLRCSPISGHKSVSWYQQVLGQGPQFIFQYYEKEERGRGNFPDRFSARQFPNYSSELNVNALLLGDSALYLCASSPGGGETQYFGPGTRLLVL.

The V gene is TRBV6-5, the J gene TRBJ1-5; D unclear. The V end lost 5 bases, the J end lost 2 bases, and 13 bases lay between the germline ends. The CDR3 totals 15 residues. Germline CDR1 is MNHEY and CDR2 is SVGAGI. DNA of the CDR3: TGTGCCAGCAGTACTACTACGTCGGGCAATCAGCCCCAGCATTTT. This encodes CASSTTTSGNQPQHF.

V is TRBV30 and J is TRBJ2-7, with D tentatively TRBD1 (5 bases). The CDR3 has 14 residues. Trimming took off 2 bases at V and 0 bases at J, with 11 bases between the two ends. The V gene's germline CDR1 is GTSNPN and CDR2 SVGIG (reference sequence). CDR3 in DNA: TGTGCCTGGAGTTTGCAGGGTAGCTCCTACGAGCAGTACTTC. Translation gives CAWSLQGSSYEQYF. Variable domain in full (rest from reference TRBV30 and TRBJ2-7): SQTIHQWPATLVQPVGSPLSLECTVEGTSNPNLYWYRQAAGRGLQLLFYSVGIGQISSEVPQNLSASRPQDRQFILSSKKLLLSDSGFYLCAWSLQGSSYEQYFGPGTRLTVT.

The chain carries TRBV2 and TRBJ2-4, with D possibly TRBD1 on 6 matching bases. The V gene lost 4 bases and the J gene lost 6 bases, with 16 bases spanning the gap. The CDR3 runs 15 residues. CDR1 and CDR2 (germline): SNHLY, FYNNEI. In nucleotides, the CDR3 is TGTGCCAGCAGTGCTTACAGGGAAGGGGGAAACATTCAGTACTTC. This sequence encodes CASSAYREGGNIQYF.

The chain links TRBV10-2 to TRBJ1-3; possibly TRBD1 for D (6 bases). The CDR3 has 13 amino acids. Germline V gene data show CDR1 as WSHSY and CDR2 as SAAADI. The V gene lost 6 bases and the J gene lost 7 bases, with 13 bases spanning the gap. The CDR3 reads CASSPGQTNTIYF. CDR3 nucleotide sequence: TGCGCCAGCAGCCCGGGACAAACGAACACCATATATTTT.

The V and J genes are TRBV11-3 and TRBJ2-3, with TRBD2 identical over 10 bases. Germline CDR1 is SGHNT and CDR2 is YENEEA. The CDR3 contains 17 residues. V was pared by 5 bases and J by 2 bases, with 10 bases of the junction left unmatched. CDR3 in amino acids: CASSTRAGGTSTDTQYF. DNA for the CDR3: TGTGCCAGCAGCACCCGAGCGGGGGGGACCTCCACAGATACGCAGTATTTT. Drawing the rest from reference TRBV11-3 and TRBJ2-3, the complete variable domain is EAGVVQSPRYKIIEKKQPVAFWCNPISGHNTLYWYLQNLGQGPELLIRYENEEAVDDSQLPKDRFSAERLKGVDSTLKIQPAELGDSAVYLCASSTRAGGTSTDTQYFGPGTRLTVL.

The chain combines TRBV18 with TRBJ1-6; TRBD1 is a possible D gene (5 bases). Germline V CDR1 and CDR2: KGHSH, LQKENI. CDR3 length: 15 residues. The V gene lost 4 bases and the J gene lost 9 bases, with 16 bases spanning the gap. This CDR3 reads CASSQGQIQGSPLHF. As DNA, the CDR3 is TGTGCCAGCTCACAAGGACAAATACAAGGTTCACCCCTCCACTTT. The whole variable domain, filled in from reference TRBV18 and TRBJ1-6, reads NAGVMQNPRHLVRRRGQEARLRCSPMKGHSHVYWYRQLPEEGLKFMVYLQKENIIDESGMPKERFSAEFPKEGPSILRIQQVVRGDSAAYFCASSQGQIQGSPLHFGNGTRLTVT.

This chain links TRBV28 with TRBJ1-1; possible D gene TRBD1, 5 bases. CDR3 size: 15 residues. The germline gives CDR1 MDHEN, CDR2 SYDVKM. With 6 bases removed from V and 5 bases from J, the gap between germline ends came to 19 bases. The CDR3 sequence is CASSRPPTRGTEAFF. In DNA, the CDR3 is TGTGCCAGCAGCCGCCCTCCTACCCGGGGGACTGAAGCTTTCTTT.

The rearrangement joins TRBV9 to TRBJ2-2, with D uncertain. Trimming removed 3 bases at V and 0 bases at J, with 12 bases between. The CDR3 is made up of 16 amino acids. Germline CDR1 and CDR2: SGDLS and YYNGEE. CDR3 in DNA: TGTGCCAGCAGCGCACCCCCCCCGCCGAACACCGGGGAGCTGTTTTTT. Protein product: CASSAPPPPNTGELFF. The variable domain in full, with the rest retrieved from reference TRBV9 and TRBJ2-2, is DSGVTQTPKHLITATGQRVTLRCSPRSGDLSVYWYQQSLDQGLQFLIQYYNGEERAKGNILERFSAQQFPDLHSELNLSSLELGDSALYFCASSAPPPPNTGELFFGEGSRLTVL.

The rearrangement joins TRBV29-1 to TRBJ2-3, with 7 bases matching TRBD1. The J segment lost 1 base and the V segment lost 6 bases, leaving 13 bases of the junction unmatched. The CDR3 runs 16 residues. Looked up from germline, CDR1 is SQVTM and CDR2 is ANQGSEA. The CDR3 loop is CSVGKDRERGTDTQYF. DNA for the CDR3: TGCAGCGTAGGCAAAGACAGGGAGAGAGGCACAGATACGCAGTATTTT.

The chain has TRBV6-1 and TRBJ2-5, with a possible D match to TRBD2 (5 bases). Trimming pared 6 bases from V and 5 bases from J, leaving 7 bases between. This CDR3 comprises 11 residues. Germline CDR1 is MNHNS and CDR2 is SASEGT. In DNA form, the CDR3 reads TGTGCCAGCAGACTAGAGGAGACCCAGTACTTC. Translated, it gives CASRLEETQYF.

The chain is built from TRBV5-6 and TRBJ2-5, with a weak D call TRBD1 (7 bases). Deletions cut 4 bases from V and 6 bases from J, with 16 bases between. This CDR3 is 14 amino acids long. The germline CDR1 and CDR2 sequences are SGHDT and YYEEEE. Here the CDR3 reads CASSARQGGKTQYF. Written as DNA, the CDR3 is TGTGCCAGCAGCGCCCGACAGGGCGGGAAGACCCAGTACTTC.